These 5 T cell receptor beta chains were all obtained from the same sample, sequenced in a study of T cell repertoires in cytomegalovirus infection. From the reads, TCRdb called clonotypes with MiXCR, one entry per CDR3 protein. The table includes about 340,000 distinct CDR3 sequences, about 27% detected once. Which antigens these TCRs recognize remains unknown. The sequences come from cultured PBMCs, collected from culture after CMV antigen stimulation. The receptor set was obtained from a human donor in good health (CMV status not recorded). Some clones in this sample may be carry-over from other donors' samples.

This clonotype was counted a few times. V and J are TRBV5-1 and TRBJ1-1; weak D call: TRBD1 (6 bases). V lost 4 bases and J 0 bases, leaving 16 bases between the germline ends. The CDR3 sequence is 16 residues long. From germline, CDR1 is SGHRS and CDR2 YFSETQ. The chain's CDR3 is CASSLGTFNLNTEAFF. The CDR3 region has the DNA TGCGCCAGCAGCCTCGGGACATTTAATCTGAACACTGAAGCTTTCTTT.

The genes are TRBV27 and TRBJ1-5; D ambiguous. This CDR3 comprises 13 residues. Looked up from germline, CDR1 is MNHEY and CDR2 is SMNVEV (reference sequence). V was clipped by 2 bases and J by 1 base, with 3 bases between them. CDR3 nucleotides: TGTGCCAGCAGTTTAATGAGCAATCAGCCCCAGCATTTT. Its translation: CASSLMSNQPQHF.

The chain recombines TRBV7-2 with TRBJ2-5, with a tentative D call TRBD2 (6 bases). This CDR3 comprises 17 residues. The V and J ends lost 2 bases and 0 bases respectively, with 16 bases between them. CDR1 is SGHTA and CDR2 is FQGNSA in the germline V gene. The CDR3 DNA follows: TGTGCCAGCAGCTTATATCGGTTAGGAGGGCACCAAGAGACCCAGTACTTC. Protein product: CASSLYRLGGHQETQYF. Complete variable domain (other parts from reference TRBV7-2 and TRBJ2-5): GAGVSQSPSNKVTEKGKDVELRCDPISGHTALYWYRQSLGQGLEFLIYFQGNSAPDKSGLPSDRFSAERTGGSVSTLTIQRTQQEDSAVYLCASSLYRLGGHQETQYFGPGTRLLVL.

On this clonotype: This could be a read error, since a much larger clone is one nucleotide away. The chain carries TRBV7-2 and TRBJ2-3, with D uncertain. The germline gives CDR1 SGHTA, CDR2 FQGNSA. The CDR3 runs to 15 residues. The CDR3 region is CASSPYDDFTDMQYF. In DNA, the CDR3 is TGTGCCAGCAGCCCCTATGATGATTTCACAGATATGCAGTATTTT.

The rearrangement joins TRBV10-3 to TRBJ1-1; D remains unclear. The V and J ends lost 6 bases and 5 bases respectively, with 13 bases between them. CDR3 length: 13 amino acids. CDR1 is ENHRY and CDR2 is SYGVKD in the germline V gene. Here the CDR3 DNA reads TGTGCCATCAGAGGACCCGGAGGTACTGAAGCTTTCTTT. Translating it yields CAIRGPGGTEAFF.